Listed below are T cell receptor beta chains from one sample, sequenced in a study of T cells in Graves' hyperthyroidism and ophthalmopathy. In TCRdb, the multiplex PCR reads were re-called with MiXCR into one record per CDR3 protein. The sample records 350,000 or so distinct CDR3 sequences, roughly 20% being singletons. The sequenced material came from blood. These receptors were collected from a middle-aged woman with Graves' ophthalmopathy. The CDR3 runs from the conserved cysteine through the conserved F or W. The order of the fields is J gene, CDR3 length, V gene, clone size, D gene, CDR3 DNA, CDR3 protein. D genes are given only for firm matches. Size is stated for part of the rows, as once, few or many counts, or as a class when the clone is expanded.

TRBJ2-4 | 12 | TRBV29-1 | many | TRBD2 | TGCAGCGCCCTAGCGGGAGCGGGTATTCAGTACTTC | CSALAGAGIQYF
TRBJ2-5 | 16 | TRBV6-2/TRBV6-3 | many | NA | TGTGCCAGCAGTTACTACGACGGGGGGCGGCAAGAGACCCAGTACTTC | CASSYYDGGRQETQYF
TRBJ2-5 | 12 | TRBV11-2 | many | NA | TGTGCCAGCAGCTCCCACCCGGAGACCCAGTACTTC | CASSSHPETQYF
TRBJ2-5 | 15 | TRBV6-1 | NA | NA | TGTGCCAGCAGTGAAACAGGTTGGAATGGAGAGACCCAGTACTTC | CASSETGWNGETQYF
TRBJ1-1 | 14 | TRBV10-1 | many | NA | TGCGCCAGCAGTGAGGGTAAGCGGAACACTGAAGCTTTCTTT | CASSEGKRNTEAFF
TRBJ2-7 | 14 | TRBV9 | NA | TRBD2 | TGTGCCAGCAGCGTAGCTAGCGGGAGTGGCGAGCAGTACTTC | CASSVASGSGEQYF
TRBJ1-2 | 17 | TRBV28 | many | NA | TGTGCCACCGTGGGTGGGGCAGGAGTCTTCCCCTTCTATGGCTACACCTTC | CATVGGAGVFPFYGYTF
TRBJ1-2 | 13 | TRBV5-4 | few | NA | TGTGTCAGCAGCTTTAGACAGAACTATGGCTACACCTTC | CVSSFRQNYGYTF
TRBJ2-2 | 13 | TRBV11-2 | many | TRBD1 | TGTGCCAGCAGCACCACAGGGGTCGGGGAGCTGTTTTTT | CASSTTGVGELFF
TRBJ2-5 | 16 | TRBV7-2 | few | NA | TGTGCCAGCACCGACTGGGGGGCAGGGCGGCCTGAGACCCAGTACTTC | CASTDWGAGRPETQYF
TRBJ2-6 | 17 | TRBV4-1 | many | TRBD2 | TGCGCCAGCAGCCAAGGCGGGAGGTTGACTGGGGCCAACGTCCTGACTTTC | CASSQGGRLTGANVLTF
TRBJ2-5 | 15 | TRBV20-1 | NA | TRBD2 | TGCAGTGCCCAGAGGGGTGGTAGCGGGGTCGAGACCCAGTACTTC | CSAQRGGSGVETQYF
TRBJ2-5 | 18 | TRBV11-2 | NA | TRBD2 | TGTGCCAGCAGCTCCCGTCTAGCGGGAGGGCCAGGCCAAGAGACCCAGTACTTC | CASSSRLAGGPGQETQYF
TRBJ2-5 | 14 | TRBV24-1 | NA | NA | TGTGCCACCAGTGCGGCGGCGTACCAAGAGACCCAGTACTTC | CATSAAAYQETQYF
TRBJ1-2 | 12 | TRBV30 | many | TRBD1 | TGTGCCTGCCCCGGGACAGTGATTGGCTACACCTTC | CACPGTVIGYTF
TRBJ2-7 | 13 | TRBV20-1 | many | NA | TGCAGTGCTAAGGGTGGCTTGGGGGCCGAGCAGTACTTC | CSAKGGLGAEQYF
TRBJ2-7 | 15 | TRBV19 | many | NA | TGTGCCAGTAGTAAAAACAGAGGCCACTCGCACGAGCAGTACTTC | CASSKNRGHSHEQYF
TRBJ2-7 | 14 | TRBV29-1 | many | TRBD2 | TGCAGCGTTGGTCTGGCGGGAGGGCCCGGCGAGCAGTACTTC | CSVGLAGGPGEQYF
TRBJ1-1 | 15 | TRBV6-2/TRBV6-3 | NA | TRBD1 | TGTGCCAGCAGTACGGGACAGGACATGAACACTGAAGCTTTCTTT | CASSTGQDMNTEAFF
TRBJ2-5 | 14 | TRBV7-9 | many | NA | TGTGCCAGCACCCCCAGTGTAGGGGGGGAGACCCAGTACTTC | CASTPSVGGETQYF
TRBJ1-6 | 16 | TRBV12-3/TRBV12-4 | NA | NA | TGTGCCAGCAGCGTCCAGGGGACGGCTCCGAATTCACCCCTCCACTTT | CASSVQGTAPNSPLHF
TRBJ2-7 | 16 | TRBV4-1 | many | TRBD1 | TGCGCCAGCAGCCAAGATCGCGGGACAGGGCTATCCGAGCAGTACTTC | CASSQDRGTGLSEQYF
TRBJ2-5 | 12 | TRBV20-1 | many | NA | TGCAGTGCTGGGGAGTTCCAAGAGACCCAGTACTTC | CSAGEFQETQYF
TRBJ2-7 | 14 | TRBV19 | many | NA | TGTGCCAGTAGTATCGGGACTCCTAACTACGAGCAGTACTTC | CASSIGTPNYEQYF
TRBJ2-7 | 13 | TRBV11-2 | many | NA | TGTGCCAGCAGCTTAGGGGAACCCTACGAGCAGTACTTC | CASSLGEPYEQYF
TRBJ1-1 | 14 | TRBV15 | once | TRBD1 | TGTGCCACCATCAAAGACAGGGAGGCCACTGAAGCTTTCTTT | CATIKDREATEAFF
TRBJ1-5 | 13 | TRBV6-1 | NA | TRBD1 | TGTGCCACCCAGGACAGGTCGAATCAGCCCCGGCATTTT | CATQDRSNQPRHF
TRBJ1-1 | 14 | TRBV15 | many | NA | TGTGCCACCAGCAGAGTTGTTTGGCCTCCTGAAGCTTTCTTT | CATSRVVWPPEAFF
TRBJ2-7 | 15 | TRBV7-2 | NA | NA | TGTGCCAGCAGCTTCTTTGAGACAGGCTTCTACGAGCAGTACTTC | CASSFFETGFYEQYF
TRBJ1-2 | 18 | TRBV18 | NA | NA | TGTGCCAGCTCACCACCCGGTTCGCCGGGGCGAATATGGTATGGCTACACCTTC | CASSPPGSPGRIWYGYTF
TRBJ2-5 | 12 | TRBV12-3/TRBV12-4 | many | NA | TGTGCCAGCAGTTTAATCGGGGAGACCCAGTACTTC | CASSLIGETQYF
TRBJ2-7 | 13 | TRBV6-2/TRBV6-3 | many | TRBD1 | TGTGCCAGCAACGGACAGGGGAACTACGAGCAGTACTTC | CASNGQGNYEQYF
TRBJ1-2 | 13 | TRBV5-6 | many | TRBD1 | TGTGCCAGCAGGTGGGACAGGGAGACGAGCTACACCTTC | CASRWDRETSYTF
TRBJ2-7 | 15 | TRBV6-1 | NA | TRBD2 | TGTGCCAGCAGGGGAGCGGGAGGGCCGCGGTACGAGCAGTACTTC | CASRGAGGPRYEQYF
TRBJ1-2 | 13 | TRBV6-5 | many | NA | TGTGCCAGCATGGGGGTTGGGGTGGATGGCTACACCTTC | CASMGVGVDGYTF
TRBJ2-5 | 15 | TRBV4-1 | many | NA | TGCGCCAGCAGCCAAGAGAGGGACACACAAGAGACCCAGTACTTC | CASSQERDTQETQYF
TRBJ2-7 | 16 | TRBV4-1 | NA | NA | TGCGCCAGCAGCCAAGTAATACAGCGCAAACCCTACGAGCAGTACTTC | CASSQVIQRKPYEQYF
TRBJ1-5 | 15 | TRBV19 | many | NA | TGTGCCAGTAGTTGGGACATCCTGGGAATCCAGCCCCAGCATTTT | CASSWDILGIQPQHF
TRBJ2-5 | 17 | TRBV12-3/TRBV12-4 | NA | TRBD1 | TGTGCCAGCAGTTCAGACAGGGGGCGGGAGGACCAAGAGACCCAGTACTTC | CASSSDRGREDQETQYF
TRBJ1-1 | 15 | TRBV30 | many | TRBD1 | TGTGCCTGGAGTGTTCGGACAGGGTGGATCACTGAAGCTTTCTTT | CAWSVRTGWITEAFF
TRBJ2-5 | 17 | TRBV29-1 | NA | TRBD2 | TGCAGCGTTGAAGACCACGGACTAGCGGGATTTGGAGAGACCCAGTACTTC | CSVEDHGLAGFGETQYF